Included here is one TCR beta chain sequence, with context. The clone's antigen remains unknown. Per-base qualities were not stored, and no clone one base away is much larger. The data are from a study of OX40 agonist ivuxolimab in advanced cancers. Concerning the study at large: Ivuxolimab was a fully human IgG2 agonistic monoclonal antibody targeting the costimulatory receptor OX40 (CD134). Intravenous ivuxolimab was administered to patients every 2 weeks at six dose levels: 0.01, 0.1, 0.3, 1.5, 3 and 10 mg/kg. Of the roughly 51 patients in dose escalation, 19 had hepatocellular carcinoma, some 15 had melanoma, 9 had renal cell carcinoma and 9 had head and neck cancer. Three dose-escalation patients achieved partial responses, one with hepatocellular carcinoma and two with cutaneous melanoma. Prior anti-PD-1, anti-PD-L1 or anti-CTLA-4 therapy was permitted, and approximately 41% of dose-escalation patients had received checkpoint inhibitors. Peripheral TCRbeta sequencing was intended to test whether TCR sequence diversity was altered and clonal T-cell expansion was caused by ivuxolimab. In the dose-escalation cohort, roughly 80% of patients were male, and the mean age was approximately 55 years, with a range of about 23 to 80. The paper describes the monotherapy dose-escalation part (N ≈ 51 patients) of the phase I trial of ivuxolimab. The study at large found these results: The antigen specificity of the clonally expanded peripheral T cells was not determined. At doses of 0.1 to 3.0 mg/kg, clonal expansion of both CD4+ and CD8+ T cells in blood was seen between baseline and week 6. Low levels of normalized T-cell clonal expansion were also seen in some patients who did not respond. In the 0.1-3.0 mg/kg groups, partial responders were among the patients with the lowest normalized peripheral clonal expansion, particularly in CD8+ T cells. After ivuxolimab, more expanded clones were found on average in CD8+ T cells than in CD4+ T cells.

The germline V gene yields SGDLS for CDR1 and YYNGEE for CDR2. Its CDR3 holds 17 amino acids, cysteine through phenylalanine. CDR3 DNA only is kept here, 51 bases in frame from base 1. Relative to germline, V is 0 bases shorter and J is 5 bases shorter, with 20 bases between their ends. The trial excluded patients who had a history of autoimmune disease or who were on systemic immunosuppression. In every dose cohort, peripheral blood was drawn for TCR sequencing at baseline, cycle 4 day 1, and cycle 7 day 1. Samples came from an open-label, multicenter, first-in-human phase I dose-escalation trial of ivuxolimab. The trial enrolled adults with locally advanced or metastatic head and neck squamous cell, hepatocellular, melanoma or renal cell carcinoma. Before TCR sequencing, CD4+ and CD8+ T cells were separately sorted from peripheral blood. For sequencing of the TCRbeta CDR3 region, genomic DNA was extracted from the sorted cells. TCRbeta CDR3 regions were sequenced using the immunoSEQ Assay. The clones in this table, taken by TCRdb from immuneACCESS, are in-frame only. Not every clone is retained; where verified, under half of the shortfall comes from an unresolved V gene, and the cause of the rest is unknown. This sample holds tens of thousands of clones; 87% were observed only once. More than 0.45% of the sample belongs to the ten largest clones.

The sequence is built from TRBV9 and TRBJ2-5; no D gene call is confident. The sequenced sample was CD4+ or CD8+ T cells sorted from blood, obtained in a trial of the OX40 agonist ivuxolimab. The receptor was derived from an adult with an advanced solid tumor such as melanoma, head and neck, liver or kidney cancer. The CDR3: CASSVDGSVNRPETQYF. At the DNA level, the sequence is TGTGCCAGCAGCGTAGACGGAAGCGTGAACCGCCCGGAGACCCAGTACTTC.